This T cell receptor beta chain derives from a study of early T cells in non-severe SARS-CoV-2 infection. TCRdb passed the 5' RACE reads through MiXCR, listing each CDR3 protein once. This repertoire shows fewer than 100,000 distinct CDR3 sequences, more than 10% found once; its top ten account for roughly 3.1%. The CDR3 has 15 amino acids. Trimming pared 0 bases from V and 10 bases from J, leaving 17 bases between. CDR1 is SGHDT and CDR2 is YYEEEE in the germline V gene. The sequencing sample was made of whole blood. The V call is TRBV5-6, the J call TRBJ2-1; maybe TRBD2 (7 bases). The source is an adult who was a healthcare worker with PCR-confirmed SARS-CoV-2 infection or an uninfected control (not recorded which). CDR3 loop: CASSLAGTTGREQFF. The DNA of the CDR3 is TGTGCCAGCAGCTTGGCAGGGACAACCGGGAGGGAGCAGTTCTTC.